This TCR beta chain was captured by sequencing in a study of shared clonotypes between healthy human individuals. The CDR3 loop spans 15 amino acids. Looked up from germline, CDR1 is MNHEY and CDR2 is SMNVEV (reference sequence). With 0 bases removed from V and 0 bases from J, the gap between germline ends came to 6 bases. Splitting of CD4+ cells produced CD45RA+ naive and CD45RA-negative memory subsets. Genomic DNA (from each subset) was split evenly across several immunoSEQ plates. Each PCR replicate from the sorted subsets contained around 0.2 ug DNA, which is 25,000 to 30,000 T cell genomes. Measured with immunoSEQ multiplex PCR; TCRdb has only the in-frame clones, and not every one. The sample includes roughly 300,000 clones, roughly 80% seen only once; the top ten take 8.5% to 12%.

The receptor was isolated from a young man in good health. Sequencing was done on a sample of memory CD4+ T cells sorted from blood. Specified subset: CD45RA-negative fraction. This chain links TRBV27 with TRBJ1-5, with unresolved D. This CDR3 reads CASSLSGYSNQPQHF. DNA of the CDR3: TGTGCCAGCAGTTTATCTGGTTATAGCAATCAGCCCCAGCATTTT.